The 24 T cell receptor beta chains below all came from one sample that was sequenced in a study of metastatic and nonmetastatic thyroid tumors. Patients underwent thyroid surgery, and none had received any treatment before it. TCRdb re-analyzed the PCR reads through MiXCR. This table has about 41,000 clones, 24% appearing once. The sequencing sample was made of tumor tissue. The receptor source for this set is a female donor with papillary thyroid cancer or a benign thyroid nodule (not recorded which). Some clones in this sample may be carry-over from other donors' samples.

This clone was seen at least ten times. This chain links TRBV12-3 or TRBV12-4 with TRBJ1-2; no clear D. Trimming took 1 base from V and 6 from J, leaving 6 bases between them. The CDR3 sequence is 12 residues long. This CDR3 is CASSLGADGYTF. The CDR3 region has the DNA TGTGCCAGCAGTTTAGGGGCAGATGGCTACACCTTC.

By proportion, this clone is medium-sized. The gene calls are TRBV6-5 and TRBJ2-7, with D uncertain. The CDR3 is 12 residues long. Trimming took off 2 bases at V and 5 bases at J, with 7 bases between the two ends. CDR1 is MNHEY and CDR2 is SVGAGI in the germline V gene. DNA for the CDR3: TGTGCCAGCAGTTACCACCTGGACGAGCAGTACTTC. It is translated as CASSYHLDEQYF.

This clone was observed a single time. The J gene is TRBJ2-7, the V gene TRBV5-7; D gene ambiguous. TRBV5-7 is known as an ORF, though its function is uncertain. There are 14 residues in the CDR3. The germline V and J ends were trimmed by 1 base and 0 bases, with 8 bases remaining between them. In DNA form, the CDR3 reads TGTGCCAGCAGCTTGCTTTTCACCTCCTACGAGCAGTACTTC. Translated: CASSLLFTSYEQYF.

In this sample, this clone turned up many times. V usage is TRBV18 and J usage is TRBJ2-3, with D unresolved. Germline V gene lookup returns CDR1 KGHSH and CDR2 LQKENI. The CDR3 is 12 amino acids. With 3 bases removed from V and 14 bases from J, the gap between germline ends came to 15 bases. The CDR3 sequence is CASSPAAETVYF. For the CDR3, the DNA is TGTGCCAGCTCACCCGCGGCCGAGACTGTGTATTTT.

This clone appeared many times. The chain combines TRBV20-1 with TRBJ1-1; D gene ambiguous. Germline lookup yields CDR1 DFQATT and CDR2 SNEGSKA (reference sequence). V lost 7 bases and J 1 base, leaving 10 bases between the germline ends. The CDR3 consists of 12 residues. CDR3 bases: TGCAGTGGTCAGACGGGGAACACTGAAGCTTTCTTT. Protein product: CSGQTGNTEAFF.

In this sample, this clone is medium-sized. The chain carries TRBV6-1 and TRBJ1-1; 7 bases map to TRBD1. Trimming at V came to 9 bases and at J to 2 bases, leaving 12 bases not matched to a gene. CDR1 is MNHNS and CDR2 is SASEGT in the germline V gene. The CDR3 totals 15 residues. Written as DNA, the CDR3 is TGTGCCAGTATGACGGGACAGCCCTATAACACTGAAGCTTTCTTT. This codes for CASMTGQPYNTEAFF.

This clone appeared many times. The chain is built from TRBV6-2 or TRBV6-3 and TRBJ1-6; TRBD1 matches at 11 bases. The J segment lost 7 bases and the V segment lost 5 bases, leaving 4 bases of the junction unmatched. Germline CDR1 reads MNHEY; CDR2 reads SVGEGT. The CDR3 has 15 residues. In DNA, the CDR3 is TGTGCCAGCAGTACCTGGACAGGGGGCAATTCACCCCTCCACTTT. Protein: CASSTWTGGNSPLHF.

V usage is TRBV6-1 and J usage is TRBJ2-7; TRBD2 is a possible D gene (5 bases). V was pared by 3 bases and J by 1 base, with 13 bases between. CDR3 size: 15 residues. The germline V gene encodes CDR1 MNHNS and CDR2 SASEGT. This chain's CDR3 is CASSDFWTGSYEQYF. The CDR3 DNA follows: TGTGCCAGCAGTGACTTCTGGACTGGATCCTACGAGCAGTACTTC.

Within the sample, this clone is medium-sized. The J gene is TRBJ1-2, the V gene TRBV7-2; 9 bases are a match to TRBD1. The germline V gene encodes CDR1 SGHTA and CDR2 FQGNSA. Trimming removed 5 bases from V and 7 bases from J; junction bases left unmatched: 8. This CDR3 contains 14 residues. The CDR3 reads CASSPSKGQGGYTF. Here the CDR3 DNA reads TGTGCCAGCAGCCCAAGTAAGGGACAGGGTGGCTACACCTTC.

With respect to this clone: One end of the junction does not line up with germline, which may come from a read error. The rearrangement links TRBV20-1 to TRBJ2-1; D ambiguous. The length of the CDR3 is 14 residues. The germline gives CDR1 DFQATT, CDR2 SNEGSKA (reference sequence). CDR3 protein: CSARVFDSYNDQFF. The CDR3 nucleotides read TGCAGTGCTAGAGTTTTCGACTCGTACAATGATCAGTTCTTC.

This clone was seen repeatedly, ten times or more. Other DNA sequences in this specimen translate into the identical CDR3. CDR3 region: CASSLGGYGYTF. The CDR3 nucleotides are TGTGCCAGCAGCTTAGGCGGCTATGGCTACACCTTC. The gene calls are TRBV7-8 and TRBJ1-2; D call uncertain. The ends were cut back, 1 base at V and 4 bases at J, with 4 bases in the middle. Germline CDR1 and CDR2: SGHVS and FQNEAQ. The CDR3 runs 12 residues.

At least ten counts were recorded for this clone. This rearrangement joins TRBV7-9 to TRBJ1-6; a weak D match, TRBD1 (5 bases). The germline V gene encodes CDR1 SEHNR and CDR2 FQNEAQ (reference sequence). The V gene lost 5 bases and the J gene lost 9 bases, with 17 bases spanning the gap. The CDR3 consists of 15 residues. The DNA for the CDR3 is TGTGCCAGCAGCGAAAGCACAGGCGCTCGTTCACCCCTCCACTTT. Residues: CASSESTGARSPLHF.

This clone was seen only a few times. The chain carries TRBV5-1 and TRBJ1-1; TRBD1 matches 8 bases. V was clipped by 3 bases and J by 10 bases; unmatched bases: 11. CDR3 length: 14 residues. Germline V gene data show CDR1 as SGHRS and CDR2 as YFSETQ. In DNA, the CDR3 is TGCGCCAGCAGCTCAGGGGGCGCGGAATTGGGAGCTTTCTTT. Translation gives CASSSGGAELGAFF.

This clone was observed a handful of times. The chain uses TRBV6-1 and TRBJ1-2; 10 bases are a match to TRBD1. The CDR3 sequence is 17 residues long. After removal of 10 bases from V and 3 bases from J, the junction contained 17 bases not matched to a gene. Germline CDR1 and CDR2: MNHNS and SASEGT. The CDR3 region is CATHRDRGLIIDYGYTF. The CDR3 region has the DNA TGTGCCACTCACAGGGACAGGGGCTTGATCATTGACTATGGCTACACCTTC.

This clone turned up a few times. The chain employs TRBV27 and TRBJ2-1, with D uncertain. Per the germline V gene, CDR1 is MNHEY and CDR2 is SMNVEV (reference sequence). This CDR3 is built from 13 residues. Trimming took 0 bases from V and 7 from J, leaving 7 bases between them. The CDR3 region has the DNA TGTGCCAGCAGTTTATCTCGGATGAATGAGCAGTTCTTC. Translated, it gives CASSLSRMNEQFF.

This clone was seen repeatedly, ten times or more. The CDR3 reads CASTPRRQYGYTF. Here the CDR3 DNA reads TGTGCCAGCACCCCAAGACGGCAATATGGCTACACCTTC. The V gene is TRBV2, the J gene TRBJ1-2; no firm D call. V lost 7 bases, J lost 5 bases, and 14 bases lay in between. Germline V gene sequence: CDR1 SNHLY, CDR2 FYNNEI. This CDR3 comprises 13 residues.

This clone was counted ten times or more. The V call is TRBV2, the J call TRBJ1-4, with a tentative D call TRBD1 (6 bases). Germline CDR1 and CDR2: SNHLY and FYNNEI. This CDR3 has 15 residues. Trimming took off 2 bases at V and 7 bases at J, with 14 bases between the two ends. DNA for the CDR3: TGTGCCAGCAGTGAAAAGAAGGGGGGAGGTGAAAAACTGTTTTTT. Translated: CASSEKKGGGEKLFF.

Of note for this clone: Given a much more abundant clone one base away, this may be a read error. The chain uses TRBV11-2 and TRBJ2-2; D is undetermined. V gave up 0 bases and J gave up 1 base, with 0 bases separating them. CDR3 size: 13 residues. The germline V gene has CDR1 SGHAT and CDR2 FQNNGV. The CDR3 DNA follows: TGTGCCAGCAGCTTAGAGAACACCGGGGAGCTGTTTTTT. This sequence encodes CASSLENTGELFF.

This clone was seen more than once but under ten times. This chain links TRBV11-2 with TRBJ2-7, with 14 bases lining up with TRBD2. The J segment lost 4 bases and the V segment lost 0 bases, leaving 5 bases of the junction unmatched. The germline gives CDR1 SGHAT, CDR2 FQNNGV. There are 17 residues in the CDR3. CDR3 protein: CASSLDRTSGRKYEQYF. As DNA, the CDR3 is TGTGCCAGCAGCTTAGATAGGACTAGCGGGAGGAAATACGAGCAGTACTTC.

The chain is built from TRBV20-1 and TRBJ1-2, with 7 bases aligning to TRBD1. This CDR3 region has 16 residues. Unmatched junction bases numbered 9, after V lost 0 bases and J lost 2 bases. Germline V lookup: CDR1 DFQATT, CDR2 SNEGSKA (reference sequence). The CDR3 loop reads CSARDSTRGRNYGYTF. CDR3 nucleotide sequence: TGCAGTGCTAGAGATAGTACGAGGGGGCGAAACTATGGCTACACCTTC.

This chain connects TRBV6-1 to TRBJ2-1; 7 positions match TRBD1. V gave up 4 bases and J gave up 0 bases; unmatched junction bases: 0. The germline gives CDR1 MNHNS, CDR2 SASEGT. The length of the CDR3 is 14 residues. CDR3 in DNA: TGTGCCAGCAGTGGACAGGGCTCCTACAATGAGCAGTTCTTC. Its protein is CASSGQGSYNEQFF.

This clone was counted many times. Possible read error: a much larger clone is one base away. Other DNA sequences in this specimen translate into the identical CDR3. The J gene is TRBJ1-1, the V gene TRBV4-1; 7 bases are shared with TRBD1. This CDR3 spans 16 amino acids. CDR1 MGHRA and CDR2 YSYEKL come from the germline V gene. The V and J ends lost 3 bases and 7 bases, in that order; junction bases with no gene match: 14. CDR3 DNA sequence: TGCGCCAGCAGCCAGGGTAGGCGGACAGGATTCATTGAAGCTTTCTTT. Encoded protein: CASSQGRRTGFIEAFF.

In its sample, this clone is medium-sized (0.01 to 0.1%). J is TRBJ2-7 and V is TRBV6-2 or TRBV6-3; D uncertain. V shed 6 bases and J shed 4 bases, with 7 bases lying between them. The CDR3 totals 11 residues. CDR1 MNHEY and CDR2 SVGEGT come from the germline V gene. The CDR3 here is CASSHTYEQYF. CDR3 bases: TGTGCCAGCAGCCATACTTACGAGCAGTACTTC.

The chain uses TRBV10-2 and TRBJ2-7, with TRBD2 matching 14 bases. V lost 8 bases, J lost 6 bases, and 0 bases stayed unmatched. CDR3 size: 12 residues. Germline loops: CDR1 WSHSY, CDR2 SAAADI. The CDR3 sequence: CASGTSGSEQYF. In nucleotides, the CDR3 is TGCGCCAGCGGGACTAGCGGGAGCGAGCAGTACTTC.